The clone carrying this T cell receptor beta chain is a singleton in its sample. Sequencing used immunoSEQ multiplex PCR; TCRdb keeps in-frame clones, though not all of them. The sample holds about 500,000 clones, 78% seen once. This sample is part of a study of shared T cell receptors in the human thymus. In addition, the sample was reused for a study of human thymus T cells. This second study says: Donors were healthy Finnish infants having corrective surgery for congenital heart defects. Resections from corrective heart surgery provided thymus tissue. There appeared to be biased usage of V and J genes in thymic and blood repertoires.

The clonotype comes from a boy less than two years old with a congenital heart defect. The sequenced sample was thymocytes.

The CDR3 sequence: CASSAYKAANTEAFF. The CDR3 bases are TGTGCCAGCAGCGCGTACAAGGCGGCGAACACTGAAGCTTTCTTT. This chain joins TRBV5-6 and TRBJ1-1; D is unresolved. CDR3 size: 15 residues. Trimming pared 4 bases from V and 1 base from J, leaving 14 bases between. Germline-derived CDR1 and CDR2 are SGHDT and YYEEEE.